The clone carrying this TCR beta chain was recorded once. What it recognizes is unknown. The sorted-subset replicate PCRs were given 200 ng DNA, which is tens of thousands of T cell genomes. Assay: immunoSEQ multiplex PCR; the TCRdb copy retains only in-frame clones and omits some. Here the sample spans about 2 million clones, about 95% being singletons. These data are taken from a study of shared clonotypes between healthy human individuals. For the study at large: CD4 naive cells filled three plates per donor, CD4 memory three, CD8 naive two and CD8 memory one. Study-wide results and caveats: Sequencing depth was a factor that was expected to affect clonotype sharing among donors. Generally, naive subsets (rather than memory subsets) showed larger estimated richness.

Terminally differentiated effector memory CD45RA+ cells were excluded from the naive CD8 cells, which were CD45RO-negative and positively selected for CCR7. V was trimmed by 4 bases and J by 0 bases, leaving 15 bases between them. This CDR3 comprises 16 residues. Germline V gene sequence: CDR1 MNHEY, CDR2 SMNVEV (reference sequence). Source material: naive CD8+ T cells sorted from blood. This clonotype originated in a man younger than 35 in good health. V and J are TRBV27 and TRBJ1-1, with D perhaps TRBD1 (6 bases). The chain's CDR3 is CASSSQGPGMNTEAFF. CDR3 nucleotides: TGTGCCAGCAGTTCCCAGGGGCCCGGGATGAACACTGAAGCTTTCTTT.